This T cell receptor (beta chain) was retrieved from a study of cytomegalovirus exposure and HLA in healthy donors. General study points: The classifier, whose performance was assessed in both the original and validation cohorts, reportedly diagnosed cytomegalovirus status with high specificity and sensitivity. Later analysis identified a missense DCLRE1C variant that was linked to TCR beta V- and J-gene trimming. Later analysis identified several of the most significant clusters that appeared linked to common viral pathogens. Excluded: some indistinguishable V segments such as TRBV6-2 and TRBV6-3.

The CDR3 runs 14 residues. V dropped 4 bases and J dropped 5; count of bases not matched to a gene: 6. CDR1 is LGHNA, CDR2 YSLEER, per germline. PCR was performed using 60 Vbeta and 13 Jbeta primers. TCRdb's table, derived via immunoSEQ multiplex PCR, lists solely in-frame clones and lacks some. Of around 130,000 clones in the sample, approximately 72% were seen once. In its sample, this clone was seen once. Its antigen remains unknown. Sequencing was done on a sample of PBMCs. The TCR was taken from a woman aged 55-69 years in good health and CMV-seronegative. V usage is TRBV4-3 and J usage is TRBJ2-3; TRBD2 aligns across 7 bases. CDR3 in DNA: TGCGCCAGCAGCCTACGGACTAGAGTAGATACGCAGTATTTT. Its translation: CASSLRTRVDTQYF.